Listed here are 20 T cell receptor beta chains from one sample, sequenced in a study of OX40 agonist ivuxolimab in advanced cancers. The table came from immunoSEQ multiplex PCR; TCRdb's copy has only in-frame clones and leaves some out. The table records about 54,000 clones, just under 85% of them present only once. Sequenced material: CD4+ or CD8+ T cells sorted from blood, taken in a trial of the OX40 agonist ivuxolimab. The receptors come from an adult with an advanced solid tumor such as melanoma, head and neck, liver or kidney cancer.

V and J are TRBV19 and TRBJ1-2, with D tentatively TRBD1 (6 bases). Trimming took 8 bases from V and 1 from J, leaving 14 bases between them. This CDR3 has 14 residues. Germline CDR1 LNHDA, CDR2 SQIVND (reference sequence). CDR3 nucleotide sequence: TGTGCCAGTGGGGACGGGGGCTATAACTATGGCTACACCTTC. Translating gives CASGDGGYNYGYTF.

This rearrangement joins TRBV9 to TRBJ2-3; no clear D gene. The CDR3 extends over 14 amino acids. V was clipped by 3 bases and J by 0 bases, with 8 bases between them. Germline-derived CDR1 and CDR2 are SGDLS and YYNGEE. CDR3 sequence (DNA): TGTGCCAGCAGCGCGAGGTTTAGCACAGATACGCAGTATTTT. Protein product: CASSARFSTDTQYF.

The V call is TRBV7-2, the J call TRBJ2-1, with TRBD2 identical over 13 bases. Germline CDR1 is SGHTA and CDR2 is FQGNSA. V lost 6 bases and J lost 4; bases outside the gene matches: 6. The CDR3 runs 16 residues. The CDR3 protein is CASRTGLAGPYNEQFF. As DNA, the CDR3 is TGTGCCAGCAGAACGGGACTAGCGGGACCATACAATGAGCAGTTCTTC.

The chain uses TRBV5-1 and TRBJ1-2, with unresolved D. Germline values: CDR1 SGHRS, CDR2 YFSETQ. CDR3 size: 14 residues. The V end lost 5 bases, the J end lost 2 bases, and 13 bases lay between the germline ends. The CDR3, as DNA: TGCGCCAGCAGACCTAACGCTGCCAACTATGGCTACACCTTC. Residues: CASRPNAANYGYTF.

The gene calls are TRBV19 and TRBJ2-7; D gene uncertain. Trimming removed 5 bases from V and 2 bases from J, with 13 bases in between. The CDR3 loop spans 14 amino acids. Germline V lookup: CDR1 LNHDA, CDR2 SQIVND (reference sequence). This chain's CDR3 is CASSRSQPAYEQYF. CDR3 in DNA: TGTGCCAGTAGTCGGTCACAGCCAGCCTACGAGCAGTACTTC. The whole variable domain, remainder taken from reference TRBV19 and TRBJ2-7, is DGGITQSPKYLFRKEGQNVTLSCEQNLNHDAMYWYRQDPGQGLRLIYYSQIVNDFQKGDIAEGYSVSREKKESFPLTVTSAQKNPTAFYLCASSRSQPAYEQYFGPGTRLTVT.

The table lists this clone with a few counts. The chain joins TRBV19 to TRBJ2-1; TRBD1 aligns across 8 bases. J gave up 5 bases and V 0 bases, and 9 bases lay outside the gene matches. CDR1 and CDR2 from the germline V gene are LNHDA and SQIVND (reference sequence). The CDR3 has 17 residues. CDR3 in amino acids: CASSIDFRQGNHNEQFF. The CDR3 DNA follows: TGTGCCAGTAGTATAGATTTCCGACAGGGGAACCACAATGAGCAGTTCTTC.

The chain couples TRBV5-1 to TRBJ2-5; unclear D gene. V was pared by 3 bases and J by 3 bases, with 12 bases between. This CDR3 comprises 14 residues. The germline V gene encodes CDR1 SGHRS and CDR2 YFSETQ. CDR3: CASSSAGRKETQYF. CDR3 nucleotides: TGCGCCAGCAGCTCCGCAGGACGGAAAGAGACCCAGTACTTC.

This sequence joins TRBV28 and TRBJ1-5; D is unclear. Trimming pared 1 base from V and 7 bases from J, leaving 17 bases between. This CDR3 has 16 amino acids. Germline V lookup: CDR1 MDHEN, CDR2 SYDVKM. The CDR3 DNA reads as TGTGCCAGCAGTTTATCCGCGGACCGAATCAGACAGCCCCAGCATTTT. Translated, it gives CASSLSADRIRQPQHF.

The J gene is TRBJ2-5, the V gene TRBV11-3; 9 nucleotides line up with TRBD2. This CDR3 region has 18 residues. CDR1 is SGHNT and CDR2 is YENEEA in the germline V gene. V shed 3 bases, J shed 4 bases, and the junction held 15 bases outside the gene matches. CDR3 coding DNA: TGTGCCAGCAGCTTGGGAGGGGCTTGGCGGGAGGGCGGAGAGACCCAGTACTTC. It specifies CASSLGGAWREGGETQYF.

The chain uses TRBV11-3 and TRBJ1-1; D call uncertain. The CDR3 runs 12 residues. V lost 5 bases to trimming and J lost 7 bases, with 11 bases between them. Germline V lookup: CDR1 SGHNT, CDR2 YENEEA. The CDR3, as DNA: TGTGCCAGCAGCCCAGATGGCAGTGAAGCTTTCTTT. Amino acids: CASSPDGSEAFF.

In the case of this clone: One junction end does not reproduce the germline sequence, and a read error may be involved. The V and J genes are TRBV6-6 and TRBJ2-1, with D hard to call. Germline CDR1 and CDR2: MNHNY and SVGAGI (reference sequence). The CDR3 length is 15 residues. CDR3 amino acids: CASGYRDIFHNEQFF. CDR3 sequence (DNA): TGTGCCAGCGGTTACCGAGACATTTTCCACAATGAGCAGTTCTTC.

The J gene is TRBJ1-1, the V gene TRBV5-4; D unclear. Germline V gives CDR1 SGHNT, CDR2 YYREEE (reference sequence). V was pared by 4 bases and J by 5 bases, with 18 bases between. The CDR3 covers 15 residues. The CDR3 nucleotides read TGTGCCAGCAGCCAAGTGGGAGGGTATAGGACTGAAGCTTTCTTT. Protein sequence: CASSQVGGYRTEAFF.

The chain recombines TRBV27 with TRBJ2-6; 11 bases align to TRBD1. Losses at the gene ends were 3 bases for V and 4 bases for J; bases not matched to a gene: 11. This CDR3 has 19 amino acids. The germline CDR1 and CDR2 sequences are MNHEY and SMNVEV (reference sequence). The CDR3 protein is CASSFLGTGGDNGANVLTF. The CDR3 nucleotides are TGTGCCAGCAGTTTCCTCGGGACAGGGGGAGACAACGGGGCCAACGTCCTGACTTTC.

Worth noting for this clone: An end of the junction differs from the germline gene, which may be a read error. The chain employs TRBV10-3 and TRBJ1-2; no firm D call. Germline V lookup: CDR1 ENHRY, CDR2 SYGVKD. This CDR3 region has 12 residues. The CDR3 DNA follows: TGTGCCATCAGTGAGAACGGCTATGGCCACACCTTC. This gives the protein CAISENGYGHTF.

The table lists this clone with a count of one. The chain carries TRBV28 and TRBJ2-1; D unresolved. Germline values: CDR1 MDHEN, CDR2 SYDVKM. The CDR3 runs 12 residues. The V end was cut by 8 bases, the J end by 6 bases, with 11 bases between. CDR3: CASLIPPNEQFF. Here the CDR3 DNA reads TGTGCCAGCCTAATTCCCCCCAATGAGCAGTTCTTC.

A few counts support this clone. This chain uses TRBV19 with TRBJ1-4, with no clear D. V was pared by 11 bases and J by 0 bases, with 19 bases between. In germline, CDR1 is LNHDA, CDR2 SQIVND (reference sequence). The CDR3 runs to 16 residues. CDR3 loop: CAVASRTFATNEKLFF. As DNA, the CDR3 is TGTGCCGTGGCGAGCCGGACGTTCGCAACTAATGAAAAACTGTTTTTT.

This clone was recorded once. The rearrangement joins TRBV5-4 to TRBJ2-1, with 10 bases identical to TRBD2. Germline CDR1 reads SGHNT; CDR2 reads YYREEE (reference sequence). The CDR3 spans 20 residues. With 0 bases clipped from V and 1 base from J, the junction kept 13 bases outside the gene matches. The CDR3 protein is CASSLGLGLAGDRSYNEQFF. The CDR3, as DNA: TGTGCCAGCAGCTTGGGACTTGGGCTAGCGGGAGATCGGTCCTACAATGAGCAGTTCTTC.

The V gene is TRBV7-2, the J gene TRBJ2-7; weak D call: TRBD1 (6 bases). CDR1 and CDR2 (germline): SGHTA, FQGNSA. Trimming cost V 5 bases and J 2 bases, with 16 bases left between them. There are 15 residues in the CDR3. The CDR3 nucleotides are TGTGCCAGCAGCACCGACGGCTGGGGGCCCTACGAGCAGTACTTC. Residues: CASSTDGWGPYEQYF.

This chain uses TRBV5-4 with TRBJ2-7; D is unresolved. In germline, CDR1 is SGHNT, CDR2 YYREEE (reference sequence). The ends were cut back, 4 bases at V and 0 bases at J, with 2 bases in the middle. CDR3 size: 11 residues. The CDR3 region is CASSASYEQYF. Written as DNA, the CDR3 is TGTGCCAGCAGCGCCTCCTACGAGCAGTACTTC.

A single count supports this clone. CDR3 amino acids: CAITPEAGGSYGYTF. Here the CDR3 DNA reads TGTGCCATCACACCGGAGGCCGGTGGTAGCTATGGCTACACCTTC. The rearrangement uses TRBV10-3 and TRBJ1-2; D ambiguous. Trimming shortened V by 7 bases and J by 4 bases, and 19 bases separated the two germline ends. In germline, CDR1 is ENHRY, CDR2 SYGVKD. CDR3 size: 15 residues.